This TCR beta chain was retrieved from a study of CD8+CD57+ T cells in acquired aplastic anemia (dated by TCRdb to the late 2010s). Regarding the research as a whole: Extracted DNA from sorted CD4+ and CD8+ cells averaged around 2.9 ug, ranging from roughly 0.2 to 30 ug. CD8+CD57+ expansion was defined as frequency above the mean frequency observed in healthy subjects. Study-wide findings and limitations: CD8+ Simpson's diversity did not differ significantly between patients and healthy controls (P=0.060). Roughly 30 CD8+ CDR3 sequences were shared between patients and controls but appeared highly expressed in patients and within their immunodominant clones.

TCR beta VDJ combination and CDR3 sequence profiling used genomic DNA as the template. An Illumina HiSeq 2000 was the platform used for TCR repertoire sequencing. Turning to the authors' computational methods: TRBV/TRBJ rearrangement plots, CDR3 size and DJ length profiles, and Simpson's diversity index were used to evaluate the repertoires. The immunodominant clone was defined as the most abundant DNA sequence in deep sequencing data. CDR3 amino acid sequences were screened for sharing across subjects and were compared with published repertoires and the VDJdb database. TCRdb passed the public sequencing reads through fastp at Q25 and MiXCR, retaining productive beta sequences. One record per CDR3 amino acid sequence lists the most common genes and DNA. The authors' filters were not applied to this entry. The sample contains around 200,000 distinct CDR3 sequences, 48% of them found a single time. Roughly 1.8% of the sample goes to the ten largest clones.

As regards this clonotype: There is no known antigen for this receptor. No base-level quality is on record; no much larger clone is a single base apart.

Expansion of CD8+CD57+ cells had been shown by flow cytometry in the patients chosen for sequencing. Severe acquired aplastic anemia was diagnosed in all patients according to International Study of Aplastic Anemia and Agranulocytosis and Camitta criteria. No patient had received any therapy when blood was sampled. In this study, sorted CD4+ and CD8+ T cells from the blood of healthy subjects and of severe aplastic anemia patients had their TCR repertoires deep-sequenced. In the USA, patient enrollment took place under clinicaltrials.gov protocols 00001620, 01623167, 00001397, 00071045, 00081523 and 00961064. Ficoll-Paque density gradient centrifugation was used to isolate peripheral blood mononuclear cells. Before DNA extraction, CD4+ and CD8+ T cells were sorted with FACS or magnetic beads. There are 15 amino acids in the CDR3, from cysteine to phenylalanine inclusive. Just CDR3 DNA is preserved here, 45 bases in frame from base 1. V is pared back by 5 bases and J by 3 bases, with 13 bases lying between the germline termini. As encoded in the germline V gene, CDR1 is MNHNS while CDR2 is SASEGT.

Sample: sorted CD4+, CD8+, or CD8+CD57+ T cells (not recorded which) from PBMCs. Rearrangement joined TRBV6-1 to TRBJ2-2; the D gene may be TRBD1 or TRBD2, since each aligns over 5 bases. This receptor was taken from a human donor with aplastic anemia. Here is the DNA: TGTGCCAGCAGTCCCGGGACGGGCCACACCGGGGAGCTGTTTTTT. Its protein product is CASSPGTGHTGELFF.